The 5 T cell receptor beta chains below were found in one sample sequenced in a study of cytomegalovirus exposure and HLA in healthy donors. Both 60 Vbeta primers and 13 Jbeta primers went into the PCR. Repertoires were generated with immunoSEQ multiplex PCR, while TCRdb's copy carries only in-frame clones and drops some. The sample lists over 75,000 clones; roughly 80% were seen once. The sequenced material came from PBMCs. The receptor set was obtained from a man aged 35 to 55 in good health and CMV-seropositive.

The rearrangement uses TRBV7-2 and TRBJ1-5, with D unresolved. V was trimmed by 1 base and J by 6 bases, leaving 16 bases between them. The CDR3 is 16 residues long. Germline loops: CDR1 SGHTA, CDR2 FQGNSA. The CDR3 region is CASSLGIPFTSQPQHF. The DNA of the CDR3 is TGTGCCAGCAGCTTAGGAATCCCGTTCACAAGTCAGCCCCAGCATTTT.

The gene calls are TRBV19 and TRBJ1-5, with a weak D call TRBD1 (6 bases). Trimming shortened V by 5 bases and J by 5 bases, and 13 bases separated the two germline ends. Looked up from germline, CDR1 is LNHDA and CDR2 is SQIVND (reference sequence). There are 14 residues in the CDR3. CDR3 in amino acids: CASSVTGPDQPQHF. The CDR3 DNA is TGTGCCAGTAGTGTCACAGGGCCGGATCAGCCCCAGCATTTT.

V usage is TRBV25-1 and J usage is TRBJ1-4; a weak D match, TRBD1 (5 bases). Germline V lookup: CDR1 MGHDK, CDR2 SYGVNS. Trimming shortened V by 2 bases and J by 8 bases, and 15 bases separated the two germline ends. This CDR3 spans 15 amino acids. CDR3: CASSERGAGGEKLFF. Written as DNA, the CDR3 is TGTGCCAGCAGTGAACGCGGGGCCGGAGGCGAAAAACTGTTTTTT.

This clone has more than one count but fewer than ten. The chain uses TRBV28 and TRBJ2-5; D may be TRBD2 (5 bases). This CDR3 contains 15 residues. Germline assignment: CDR1 MDHEN and CDR2 SYDVKM. Trimming cost V 2 bases and J 4 bases, with 14 bases left between them. CDR3 in DNA: TGTGCCAGCAGTTTAAGATTGCGGGTTACAGAGACCCAGTACTTC. It yields the protein CASSLRLRVTETQYF.

Concerning this clone itself: This specimen includes other DNA sequences encoding the same CDR3. This chain uses TRBV28 with TRBJ1-1; the D gene is possibly TRBD1 (5 bases). The CDR3 runs 13 residues. V was cut by 5 bases and J by 1 base, with 8 bases left in between. CDR1 is MDHEN and CDR2 is SYDVKM in the germline V gene. The CDR3 DNA reads as TGTGCCAGCAGTCTCGGACAGAACACTGAAGCTTTCTTT. Translated, it gives CASSLGQNTEAFF.